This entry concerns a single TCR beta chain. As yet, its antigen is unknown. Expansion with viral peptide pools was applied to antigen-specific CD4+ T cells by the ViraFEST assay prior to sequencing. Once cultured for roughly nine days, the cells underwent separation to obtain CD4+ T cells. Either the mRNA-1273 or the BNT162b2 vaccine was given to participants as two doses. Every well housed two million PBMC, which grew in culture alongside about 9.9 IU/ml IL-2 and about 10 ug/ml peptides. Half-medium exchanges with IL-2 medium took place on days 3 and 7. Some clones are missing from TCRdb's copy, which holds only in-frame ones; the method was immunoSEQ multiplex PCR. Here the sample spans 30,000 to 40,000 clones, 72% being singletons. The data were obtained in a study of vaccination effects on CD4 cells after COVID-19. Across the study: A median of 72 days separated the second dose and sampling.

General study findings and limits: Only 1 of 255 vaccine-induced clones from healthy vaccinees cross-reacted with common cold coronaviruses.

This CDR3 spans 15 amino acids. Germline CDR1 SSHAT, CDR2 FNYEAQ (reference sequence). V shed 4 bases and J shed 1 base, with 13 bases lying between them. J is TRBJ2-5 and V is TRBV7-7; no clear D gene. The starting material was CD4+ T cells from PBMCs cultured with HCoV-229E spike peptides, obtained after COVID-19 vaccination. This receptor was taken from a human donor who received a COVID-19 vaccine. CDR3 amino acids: CASSSGRKIQETQYF. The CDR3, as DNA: TGTGCCAGCAGCTCTGGTCGAAAGATCCAAGAGACCCAGTACTTC.